Detailed here is one T cell receptor (beta chain). These data belong to a study of blood T cell repertoires in COVID-19. CDR3 size: 15 residues. The V gene's germline CDR1 is MNHEY and CDR2 SMNVEV (reference sequence). V dropped 5 bases and J dropped 0; count of bases not matched to a gene: 4. Assay used: immunoSEQ multiplex PCR; TCRdb lists only in-frame clones, some missing. The data hold a few hundred thousand clones, with approximately 77% observed a single time. This sequence joins TRBV27 and TRBJ1-3; TRBD1 matches 7 bases. This TCR derives from a woman aged 18-35 years with acute or convalescent COVID-19. Sequencing was performed on peripheral blood. The CDR3 nucleotides are TGTGCCAGCAGTACGGACAGGAGCTCTGGAAACACCATATATTTT. Amino acid sequence: CASSTDRSSGNTIYF.